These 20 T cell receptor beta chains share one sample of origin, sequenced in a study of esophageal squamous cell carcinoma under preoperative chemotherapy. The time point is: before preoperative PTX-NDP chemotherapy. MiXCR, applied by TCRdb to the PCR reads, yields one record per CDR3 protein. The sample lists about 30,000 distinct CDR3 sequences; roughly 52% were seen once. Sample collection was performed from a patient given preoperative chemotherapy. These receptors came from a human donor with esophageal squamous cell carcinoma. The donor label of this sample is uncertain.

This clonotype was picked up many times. The CDR3 region is CASSRGLAVNTGELFF. The CDR3 DNA reads TGTGCCAGCAGCCGGGGACTAGCGGTGAACACCGGGGAGCTGTTTTTT. The V and J genes are TRBV28 and TRBJ2-2; 11 bases fit TRBD2. The CDR3 consists of 16 residues. V lost 6 bases to trimming and J lost 1 base; unmatched junction nucleotides: 4. The V gene's germline CDR1 is MDHEN and CDR2 SYDVKM.

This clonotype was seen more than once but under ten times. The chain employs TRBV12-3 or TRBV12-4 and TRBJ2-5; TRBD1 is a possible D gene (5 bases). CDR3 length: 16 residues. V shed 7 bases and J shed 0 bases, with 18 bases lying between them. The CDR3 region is CASTPPGRAYQETQYF. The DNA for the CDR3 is TGTGCCAGCACCCCCCCGGGCAGGGCGTACCAAGAGACCCAGTACTTC.

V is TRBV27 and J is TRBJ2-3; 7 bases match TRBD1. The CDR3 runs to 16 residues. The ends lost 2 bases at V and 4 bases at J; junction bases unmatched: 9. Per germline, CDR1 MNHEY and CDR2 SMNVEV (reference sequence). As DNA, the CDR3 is TGTGCCAGCAGTTTAAATTTAGGGGGACAGTCAGATACGCAGTATTTT. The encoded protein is CASSLNLGGQSDTQYF.

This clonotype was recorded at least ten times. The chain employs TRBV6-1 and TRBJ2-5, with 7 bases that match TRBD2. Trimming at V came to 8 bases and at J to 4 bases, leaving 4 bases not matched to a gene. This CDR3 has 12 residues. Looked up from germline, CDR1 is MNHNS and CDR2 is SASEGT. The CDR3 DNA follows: TGTGCCAGCGGGGAGGGCCTAGAGACCCAGTACTTC. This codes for CASGEGLETQYF.

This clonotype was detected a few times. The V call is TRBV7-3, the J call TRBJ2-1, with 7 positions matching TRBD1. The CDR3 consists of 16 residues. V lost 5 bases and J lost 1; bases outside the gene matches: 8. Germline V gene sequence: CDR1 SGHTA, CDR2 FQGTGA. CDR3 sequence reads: CASSATGTESYNEQFF. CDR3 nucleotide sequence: TGTGCCAGCAGCGCTACCGGGACAGAGTCCTACAATGAGCAGTTCTTC.

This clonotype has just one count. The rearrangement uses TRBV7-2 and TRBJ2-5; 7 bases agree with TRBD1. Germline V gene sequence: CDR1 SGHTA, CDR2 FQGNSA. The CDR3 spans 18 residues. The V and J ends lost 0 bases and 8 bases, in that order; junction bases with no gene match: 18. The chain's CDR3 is CASSLARGRGRELDTQYF. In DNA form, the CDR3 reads TGTGCCAGCAGCTTAGCGAGGGGAAGGGGGCGTGAGCTGGATACCCAGTACTTC.

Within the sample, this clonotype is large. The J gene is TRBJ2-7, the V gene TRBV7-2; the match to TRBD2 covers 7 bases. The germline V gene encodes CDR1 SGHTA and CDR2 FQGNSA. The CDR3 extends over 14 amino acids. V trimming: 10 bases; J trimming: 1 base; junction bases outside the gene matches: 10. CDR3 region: CATDWAGVSYEQYF. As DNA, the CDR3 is TGTGCCACCGATTGGGCGGGGGTTTCCTACGAGCAGTACTTC.

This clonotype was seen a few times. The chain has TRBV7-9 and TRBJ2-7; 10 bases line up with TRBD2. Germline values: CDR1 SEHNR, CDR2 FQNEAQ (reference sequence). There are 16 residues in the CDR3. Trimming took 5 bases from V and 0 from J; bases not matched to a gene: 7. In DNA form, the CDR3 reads TGTGCCAGCAGCGACCTTGAGCGGGAGGGCTCCTACGAGCAGTACTTC. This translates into CASSDLEREGSYEQYF.

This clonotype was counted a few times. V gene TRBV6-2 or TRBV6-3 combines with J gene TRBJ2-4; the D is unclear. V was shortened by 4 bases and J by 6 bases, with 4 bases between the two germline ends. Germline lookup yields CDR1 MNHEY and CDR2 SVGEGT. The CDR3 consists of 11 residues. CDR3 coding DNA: TGTGCCAGCAGTTGGGCAAACATTCAGTACTTC. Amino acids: CASSWANIQYF.

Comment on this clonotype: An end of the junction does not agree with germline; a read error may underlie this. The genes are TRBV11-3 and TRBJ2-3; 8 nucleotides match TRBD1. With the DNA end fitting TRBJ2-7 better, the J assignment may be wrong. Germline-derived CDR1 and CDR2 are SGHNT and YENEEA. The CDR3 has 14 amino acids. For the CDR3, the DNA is TGTGCCGGCAGGGGGCAGCGAGCCACAGATACGCAGTACTTC. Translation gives CAGRGQRATDTQYF.

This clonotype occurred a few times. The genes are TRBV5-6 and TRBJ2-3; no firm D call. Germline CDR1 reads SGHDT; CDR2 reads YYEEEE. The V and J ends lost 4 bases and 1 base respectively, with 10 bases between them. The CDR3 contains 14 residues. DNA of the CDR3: TGTGCCAGCAGCCCTTTGAGGCGCACAGATACGCAGTATTTT. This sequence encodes CASSPLRRTDTQYF.

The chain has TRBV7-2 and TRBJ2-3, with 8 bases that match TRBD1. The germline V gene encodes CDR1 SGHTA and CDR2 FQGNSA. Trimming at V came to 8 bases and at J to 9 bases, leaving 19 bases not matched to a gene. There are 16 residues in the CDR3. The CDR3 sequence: CASAAQGGRDKETQYF. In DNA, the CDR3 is TGTGCCAGCGCGGCACAGGGGGGCCGAGACAAAGAGACGCAGTATTTT.

The CDR3 is CASSFFGGLGANEQFF. The CDR3 region has the DNA TGCGCCAGCAGTTTTTTCGGGGGGTTAGGGGCCAATGAGCAGTTCTTC. The chain uses TRBV5-1 and TRBJ2-1; TRBD2 aligns across 7 bases. J lost 6 bases, V lost 5 bases, and 14 bases had no gene match. The CDR3 consists of 16 residues. Germline-derived CDR1 and CDR2 are SGHRS and YFSETQ.

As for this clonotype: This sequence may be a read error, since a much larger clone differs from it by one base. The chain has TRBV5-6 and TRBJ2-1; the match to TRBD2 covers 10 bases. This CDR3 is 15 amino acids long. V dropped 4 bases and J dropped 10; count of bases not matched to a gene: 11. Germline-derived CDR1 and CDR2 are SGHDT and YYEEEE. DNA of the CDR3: TGTGCCAGCAGCGATCGGGATAGCGGGAGGTACGAGCAGTTCTTC. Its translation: CASSDRDSGRYEQFF.

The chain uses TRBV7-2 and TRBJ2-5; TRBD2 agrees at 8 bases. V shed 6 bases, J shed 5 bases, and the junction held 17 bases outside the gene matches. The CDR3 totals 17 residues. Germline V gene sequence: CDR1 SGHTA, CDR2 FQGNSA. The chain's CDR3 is CASSAGGRGRDRETQYF. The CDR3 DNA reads TGTGCCAGCAGTGCGGGAGGCCGGGGGCGGGACCGGGAGACCCAGTACTTC.

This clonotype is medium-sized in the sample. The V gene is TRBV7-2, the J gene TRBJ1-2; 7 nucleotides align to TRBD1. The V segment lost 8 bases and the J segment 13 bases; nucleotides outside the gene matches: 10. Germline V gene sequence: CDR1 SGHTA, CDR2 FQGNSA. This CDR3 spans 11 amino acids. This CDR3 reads CASGTLTGSTF. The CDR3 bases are TGTGCCAGCGGAACCTTGACAGGGTCCACCTTC.

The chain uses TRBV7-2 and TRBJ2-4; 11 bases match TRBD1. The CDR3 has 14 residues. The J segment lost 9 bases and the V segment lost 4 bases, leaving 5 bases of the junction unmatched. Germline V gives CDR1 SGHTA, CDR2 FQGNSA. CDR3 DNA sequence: TGTGCCAGCAGCTCCGGACAGGGGGCGGGCATTCAGTACTTC. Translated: CASSSGQGAGIQYF.

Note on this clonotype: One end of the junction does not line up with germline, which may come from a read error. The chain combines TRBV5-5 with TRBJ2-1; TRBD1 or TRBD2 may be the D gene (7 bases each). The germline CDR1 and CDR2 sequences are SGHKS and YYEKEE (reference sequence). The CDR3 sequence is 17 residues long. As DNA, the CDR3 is TGTGCCAGCAGCCCAGTGCGGGGGACAGACCGCACCGATACGCAGTTTTTT. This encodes CASSPVRGTDRTDTQFF.

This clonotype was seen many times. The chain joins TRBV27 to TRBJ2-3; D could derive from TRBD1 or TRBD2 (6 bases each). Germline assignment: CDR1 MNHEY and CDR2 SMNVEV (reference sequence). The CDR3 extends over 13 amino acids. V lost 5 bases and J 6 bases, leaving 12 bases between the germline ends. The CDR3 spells CASSRGRGDTQYF. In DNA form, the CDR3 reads TGTGCCAGCAGTCGGGGGCGCGGGGATACGCAGTATTTT.

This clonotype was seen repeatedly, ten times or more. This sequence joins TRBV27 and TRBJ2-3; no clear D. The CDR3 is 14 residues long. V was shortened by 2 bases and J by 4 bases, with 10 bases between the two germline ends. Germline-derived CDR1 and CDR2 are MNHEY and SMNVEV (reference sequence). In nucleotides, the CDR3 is TGTGCCAGCAGTTTACTAGAACACCCAGATACGCAGTATTTT. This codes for CASSLLEHPDTQYF.